One T cell receptor (beta chain) is described in this entry. The sample holds a few counts of this clonotype. Its antigen remains unidentified. Per-base qualities were not stored, and no clone one base away is much larger. This sample is part of a study of identical twins listed by TCRdb under 2016. Regarding the research as a whole: To test whether fetal clonotypes persist, this study deep-sequenced TCR alpha and beta repertoires from monozygotic twins, from unrelated adults of various ages, and from cord blood. Replicate twin experiments were performed at different times using different library preparation protocols to rule out contamination. What the authors observed across the whole study: Because the same donors could not be followed over many years, conclusions were based on cross-sectional statistical analysis. Out-of-frame TCR alpha sharing in monozygotic twins was systematically underestimated by recombination models, whereas sharing between unrelated individuals was in agreement with the recombination models. Abundant cord blood beta clonotypes carried fewer insertions; young adult naive repertoires showed a weaker similar trend, while memory repertoires showed none. Out-of-frame TCR alpha sequences shared between twins showed an excess of low generation-probability sequences compared with coincidental sharing between unrelated individuals. Excess twin sharing in beta out-of-frame sequences was weaker because fewer shared sequences lowered the signal-to-noise ratio. Zero-insertion analyses could be partly confounded by invariant T cells such as MAIT and iNKT, though diverse VJ usage argued against such confounding for most clonotypes.

The receptor library was made with 5' RACE. Sequencing relied on an Illumina HiSeq 2000. A universal primer binding site was introduced by template switching, and a unique molecular identifier was present in the final cDNA, enabling accurate counting of TCR cDNA molecules. Specific primers in the conserved constant-segment region were used to synthesize first-strand cDNA for the TCR alpha and beta chains. To control for contamination, every cDNA library was double barcoded, receiving both a SMART-Mk sample barcode and Illumina barcodes. Two successive PCR steps introduced TruSeq adapter sequences along with Illumina sample barcodes. Sequencing of the TCR alpha and beta cDNA libraries was done on the Illumina HiSeq platform using custom primers. Processing in the source paper ran as follows. Unique molecular identifiers were extracted from raw reads with MiGEC, and CDR3 positions were determined with MiXCR. For each individual, recombination models were inferred using an EM algorithm with the repgenHMM and IGoR tools. The tcR package in R was used for shared clonotype analysis, with sharing normalized by the product of cloneset sizes. Out-of-frame nonproductive sequences were analyzed to study raw recombination free of thymic and clonal selection effects. In TCRdb, the public reads were trimmed at Q25 with fastp and aligned with MiXCR, with productive beta chains retained. Every distinct CDR3 protein forms one entry, paired with its most common genes and DNA. These V and J calls are TCRdb output, not the study's own analysis. The sample has about 920,000 distinct CDR3 sequences on record, 9% to 15% of them singletons. Around 1.5% of the sample rests with the top ten.

Every donor was a healthy Caucasian. The twin cohort consisted of three pairs of female monozygotic twins, all aged roughly 18 to 30 years. RNA for TCR libraries was isolated from peripheral blood mononuclear cells. The sample also formed part of further work on yellow fever vaccine responses in identical twins. Reported in the second study: The authors reported that the T cell response to vaccination in identical twins appeared partly convergent and partly personalized. Focusing on identical twins, the study followed the T cell clones that responded to the vaccine, and did so with precision.

The TCR sequence derives from a woman aged 18-29 years in good health. Material: PBMCs.

The CDR3 loop reads CASSLAGRDSPLHF. The DNA is as follows: TGTGCCAGCAGCTTAGCGGGACGGGATTCACCCCTCCACTTT. Recombination joined TRBV7-8 with TRBJ1-6, with a weak D call of TRBD1 (5 bases match). A distance of 8 bases separates the germline ends of V and J, which lose 0 bases and 8 bases respectively. The CDR3 measures 14 amino acids from cysteine to phenylalanine. CDR3 DNA only is kept here, 42 bases in frame from base 1. From the germline V gene, CDR1 is SGHVS and CDR2 is FQNEAQ.